The clone carrying this T cell receptor beta chain appeared once. This sample was included in a study of T cell changes during pregnancy in multiple sclerosis. The CDR3 runs to 12 residues. Germline V lookup: CDR1 GTSNPN, CDR2 SVGIG (reference sequence). V dropped 2 bases and J dropped 7 bases, with 12 bases sitting between them. TCRdb's table, derived via immunoSEQ multiplex PCR, lists solely in-frame clones and lacks some. The repertoire has almost 95,000 clones, roughly 90% of them found once; the top ten carry 1.5%. This chain links TRBV30 with TRBJ2-7; D not resolved. Sequences were derived from peripheral blood, sampled in the first trimester of pregnancy. The sequence derives from a female donor with multiple sclerosis, enrolled in a pregnancy study. For the CDR3, the DNA is TGTGCCTGGAGTACGACACCAGTAGAGCAGTACTTC. Translating it yields CAWSTTPVEQYF.